The entry below describes one T cell receptor beta chain. The antigen is unknown. Produced via immunoSEQ multiplex PCR; TCRdb's table is partial and in-frame only. The table includes about 16,000 clones, over 75% detected once. The CDR3 is 15 amino acids. Trimming cost V 3 bases and J 2 bases, with 14 bases left between them. Germline CDR1 is KGHSH and CDR2 is LQKENI. These data belong to a study of T cell clonotyping in hematopoietic cell transplantation. Broader study findings: Recipient TCR diversity dropped after transplant; expanded clonotypes rose from day 30 to 180. Broader posttransplant TCR repertoire diversity was predicted by graft donor and pretransplant recipient Inverse Simpson Index values.

This sample comprised PBMCs, obtained 100 days after allogeneic stem cell transplant. The sequence derives from a male patient between 60 and 69 years old who had an allogeneic stem cell transplant from a related donor, so the T cells may come from the graft donor. Some clones in this sample may be carry-over from other donors' samples. The chain has TRBV18 and TRBJ2-7, with no clear D. The CDR3 region has the DNA TGTGCCAGCTCACCTACAGATGCGGAACCCTACGAGCAGTACTTC. Protein sequence: CASSPTDAEPYEQYF.